This T cell receptor (beta chain) was recovered during a study of regulatory T cells in long-lasting Graves disease (dated by TCRdb to about 2021). General notes on the study: In the newly diagnosed Graves' disease group, patients had been taking antithyroid drugs for less than 3 months. Persistent Graves' disease patients were compared with newly diagnosed Graves' disease patients by peripheral blood TCR sequencing and RNA sequencing. The study took place in China and was registered as a clinical trial. TCR sequencing covered around 13 persistent and roughly 20 newly diagnosed Graves' disease patients, around 33 samples in total.

Beyond this particular receptor, the publication reports: Lower TCR Shannon entropy and fewer highly expanded clones were observed in persistent Graves' disease patients than in newly diagnosed patients, which suggested clonal expansion. Sequencing and analysis were limited to the TCR beta chain. Peripheral blood alone was examined, since thyroid tissue, which constituted the primary lesion, could not be accessed. Persistent patients shared more public clonotypes among themselves (around 3,000) than newly diagnosed patients did (over 900). The authors noted that the small sample size was a limitation that may lower accuracy.

This clonotype appeared many times. Its cognate antigen has yet to be identified. No quality values exist for individual bases; no much larger clone is one base distant. This specimen's time point label, interpreted: newly diagnosed GD, antithyroid drugs for less than 3 months. For both TCR sequencing and RNA sequencing, RNA was extracted from PBMCs in TRIzol. Graves' disease was diagnosed according to American Thyroid Association guidelines. Patients were recruited from an endocrinology department in Xi'an, China. Each patient gave roughly 8.4 milliliters of peripheral blood, collected in an EDTA anticoagulant tube. Ficoll Paque Plus density gradient separation was used to isolate PBMCs, and no further T cell sorting was performed. An Agilent 2100 Bioanalyzer and agarose gel were used to check RNA quality, and a NanoDrop 2000 was used to measure RNA concentration. Library preparation used multiplex PCR. Instrument on record: Illumina HiSeq 4000. TCR beta libraries were built with iRepertoire HTBI primers and Arm-PCR amplification of CDR3 regions. Gel purification was performed on PCR products prior to sequencing. On the study's bioinformatics: Across samples, 62 TRBV and roughly 15 TRBJ segments were identified and used for gene usage analysis of CDR3 amino acid clonotypes. COPE and FqMerger were used to merge filtered high-quality paired reads into contigs. Contigs were aligned with BLAST to IMGT TRBV, TRBD and TRBJ reference genes, and CDR3 was defined per IMGT. Highly expanded clones were defined as clonotypes with a frequency above 0.1%. Shannon entropy was used to measure repertoire diversity, and the Gini coefficient was used to measure V-J evenness. Public clonotypes were defined as clonotypes shared by more than one individual. The public reads were reanalyzed by TCRdb: fastp trimming at Q25, MiXCR alignment, in-frame beta chains only. CDR3 protein duplicates are merged, each entry listing the most common genes and DNA. Clone size and V and J calls follow TCRdb, not the original study. The sample table records some 350,000 distinct CDR3 sequences; 15% to 20% of these occur just once. Together, the top ten hold 20% to 25% of the sample.

These data also formed part of another study, on T cells in Graves' hyperthyroidism and ophthalmopathy. As that second study puts it: Stable Graves' hyperthyroidism was defined as no progression to ophthalmopathy during 18 months of follow-up. The hyperthyroidism patients were between 18 and 65 years old and newly diagnosed, with a disease duration of less than 2 months. Patients with uncontrolled infections, other autoimmune diseases, pregnancy or lactation were excluded. Diagnoses relied on clinical symptoms, serum thyroxine and TRAb, thyroid ultrasound and orbital computed tomography. The TCR CDR3 was subjected to a first round of RT-PCR using the HTBI primer set and the Qiagen OneStep RT-PCR kit. Most expanded thyroid clonotypes (frequency above 0.001) were also detected in blood, suggesting blood repertoires may reflect thyroid immune responses. A 13 V-J signature model separated ophthalmopathy from stable hyperthyroidism, with nearly 90% sensitivity and 81.08% specificity in cross-validation and 80%/75% in testing. In validation, the model predicted progression to ophthalmopathy with over 60% sensitivity and roughly 72% specificity, a median of about 6.7 months before onset. To identify distinguishing TCR V-J signatures, a discovery cohort of 100 patients was used, comprising 43 with Graves' ophthalmopathy and around 57 with stable Graves' hyperthyroidism. Prospective prediction of ophthalmopathy was tested in an independent validation cohort consisting of roughly 20 hyperthyroidism patients and around 17 patients who later progressed to ophthalmopathy. The 100 discovery patients were randomly split 7:3 into training and test sets. Thyroid tissue and blood T-cell repertoires from about 6 Graves' hyperthyroidism patients were also compared in the study. Once sampling was done, hyperthyroidism patients were given methimazole at a starting dose of 30 mg daily, whereas ophthalmopathy patients were given high-dose intravenous methylprednisolone. Libraries were constructed in a second round of multiplex PCR, after which size selection and purification were performed. Sequencing of the libraries was done on an Illumina HiSeq2000 using paired-end 100 bp reads. Raw data were processed with SOAPnuke, discarding reads with adapters, uncalled bases, mean Phred below 15, or no exact constant-primer or identifier match. COPE v1.2.5 was used to merge the high-quality paired reads, and each unique nucleotide sequence was defined as a clonotype. MiTCR v1.1 was used to align the clonotypes against IMGT TRBV, TRBD and TRBJ reference segments. Only V-J combinations with frequency above 0.0001, covering 99.2% of repertoires, were analysed. The TCS score was defined as the ratio of F50 (clonal expansion) to E x V (chaos), calculated using BLOSUM62-based TCRdist between CDR3 peptides within each V-J. Welch's t-statistics and random forest reduced roughly 500 V-J features to around 14, which were used in a naive Bayes classifier (R e1071). No statistical method was used to fix the sample size in advance, and group allocation was not hidden from the investigators. The paper reports TCR Vbeta CDR3 sequencing of 135 peripheral blood samples: over 40 ophthalmopathy, 70 to 85 hyperthyroidism and around 17 progressor patients.

The material sequenced was peripheral blood mononuclear cells (PBMCs), taken at new diagnosis, from a patient treated with antithyroid drugs. This receptor was identified in a woman between 18 and 29 years old with Graves disease. Donor details come from another sample of the same person, matched by shared clones.

The DNA sequence is TGCGCCAGTCGGGACACCTATGGCTACACCTTC. This yields the protein CASRDTYGYTF. The V and J genes are TRBV5-1 and TRBJ1-2; D gene: possibly TRBD1, on 6 matching bases. The germline V gene yields SGHRS for CDR1 and YFSETQ for CDR2. The CDR3 runs 11 residues from the cysteine to the phenylalanine. The CDR3 DNA has 33 bases and is translated from base 1. The V and J ends are trimmed by 8 bases and 4 bases, leaving 9 bases between them.